Below, 7 T cell receptor beta chains from the same sample are listed, as sequenced in a study of OX40 agonist ivuxolimab in advanced cancers. Method: immunoSEQ multiplex PCR; TCRdb's copy keeps in-frame clones and lacks some. The data hold about 76,000 clones, with 65% to 90% observed a single time. The sequencing used CD4+ or CD8+ T cells sorted from blood, collected in a trial of the OX40 agonist ivuxolimab. Receptors were obtained from an adult with an advanced solid tumor such as melanoma, head and neck, liver or kidney cancer.

The CDR3 DNA is TGTGCCAGCAGCTTAAGGACAGGGAACACCGGGGAGCTGTTTTTT. It translates to CASSLRTGNTGELFF. This chain joins TRBV7-2 and TRBJ2-2; TRBD1 agrees at 7 bases. Germline CDR1 reads SGHTA; CDR2 reads FQGNSA. Trimming at V came to 2 bases and at J to 1 base, leaving 1 base not matched to a gene. The CDR3 spans 15 residues.

This clone was observed once. The genes are TRBV6-5 and TRBJ1-5; 8 bases line up with TRBD1. Germline CDR1 and CDR2: MNHEY and SVGAGI. Losses at the gene ends were 7 bases for V and 7 bases for J; bases not matched to a gene: 12. This CDR3 has 15 residues. CDR3 protein: CASNPDRAGNQPQHF. The CDR3 nucleotides read TGTGCCAGCAACCCGGACAGGGCCGGGAACCAGCCCCAGCATTTT.

This chain joins TRBV27 and TRBJ1-2, with TRBD1 as a possible D gene (5 bases). V lost 2 bases and J 4 bases, leaving 14 bases between the germline ends. From germline, CDR1 is MNHEY and CDR2 SMNVEV (reference sequence). This CDR3 has 15 amino acids. In nucleotides, the CDR3 is TGTGCCAGCAGTTTAAGGGACGCGGGACTCTATGGCTACACCTTC. Amino acids: CASSLRDAGLYGYTF.

This chain links TRBV7-2 with TRBJ2-3; D might be TRBD1 or TRBD2, each matching 5 bases. Trimming took off 5 bases at V and 2 bases at J, with 11 bases between the two ends. This CDR3 is built from 14 residues. Germline lookup yields CDR1 SGHTA and CDR2 FQGNSA. The CDR3 spells CASSPGTYTDTQYF. As DNA, the CDR3 is TGTGCCAGCAGCCCCGGGACCTACACAGATACGCAGTATTTT.

The rearrangement joins TRBV7-2 to TRBJ2-1, with 11 nucleotides matching TRBD1. There are 18 residues in the CDR3. After removal of 7 bases from V and 0 bases from J, the junction contained 11 bases not matched to a gene. Germline CDR1 is SGHTA and CDR2 is FQGNSA. The CDR3 DNA is TGTGCCAGCATTCGGACAGGGGGCACGATCAGCTCCTACAATGAGCAGTTCTTC. As protein: CASIRTGGTISSYNEQFF.

The chain combines TRBV21-1 with TRBJ1-1; the table names TRBD1, a call not compared with the DNA. TRBV21-1 constitutes a pseudogene. This CDR3 is built from 14 residues. The CDR3 DNA reads as TGTGCCAGCAGCAGGACAGGTGTGAACACTGAAGCTTTCTTT. Its protein is CASSRTGVNTEAFF.

With regard to this clone: Sequence at one end of the junction differs from germline and may be a read error. This chain connects TRBV5-6 to TRBJ2-7; D not resolved. This CDR3 contains 12 residues. In germline, CDR1 is SGHDT, CDR2 YYEEEE. CDR3 protein: CASSLGSYEQCF. The CDR3 nucleotides are TGTGCCAGCAGCTTGGGTAGCTACGAGCAGTGCTTC.